This T cell receptor beta chain originates from a study of blood T cell dynamics during melanoma immunotherapy. Across the study: Standard first-line treatment here was pembrolizumab or nivolumab plus ipilimumab in metastatic melanoma.

Sequencing was performed with immunoSEQ multiplex PCR; in TCRdb, only in-frame clones are kept and a portion is missing. The sample carries 6,600 or so clones, around three quarters recorded once. Time point denoted: pre-treatment baseline. Samples come from before therapy and from week 3 after the first blockade cycle. Prior systemic cancer therapy, immunosuppressant use and other active malignancies excluded patients. Notes on this clone: Its target is not known.

Study results and limitations: At W3, later disease-control patients showed bifurcated PBMC repertoire changes, unlike progressors.

Germline V gives CDR1 SGHNT, CDR2 YYREEE (reference sequence). The CDR3 spans 15 residues. Trimming removed 2 bases from V and 4 bases from J, with 12 bases in between. The sample in question was blood, obtained from a patient treated with checkpoint blockade. The receptor was derived from a human donor with melanoma. The chain couples TRBV5-4 to TRBJ2-2, with D unclear. For the CDR3, the DNA is TGTGCCAGCAGCTTCCCTCTATCGGGCACCGGGGAGCTGTTTTTT. It translates to CASSFPLSGTGELFF.